This TCR beta chain came from a study of cytomegalovirus exposure and HLA in healthy donors. The PCR was carried out with 60 Vbeta primers and 13 Jbeta primers. The table came from immunoSEQ multiplex PCR; TCRdb's copy has only in-frame clones and leaves some out. The data hold about 150,000 clones, with 8.9% observed a single time. Study conclusions and caveats: DRB1 had the most TCR associations and HLA-C the fewest, a later analysis found, with rates varying by HLA locus. Presence/absence analyses treated sequencing depth as roughly uniform across donors. Per published reports, the classifier diagnosed cytomegalovirus status with high specificity and sensitivity.

Of note for this clone: What it binds is unknown.

The source is a woman in her thirties or forties in good health and CMV-seropositive. Source material: PBMCs.

The CDR3 protein is CASSREGLGYNEQFF. In nucleotides, the CDR3 is TGTGCCAGCAGCCGGGAGGGATTGGGCTACAATGAGCAGTTCTTC. The chain joins TRBV9 to TRBJ2-1, with 8 positions matching TRBD2. The trim removed 4 bases at V and 3 bases at J, leaving 6 bases unmatched. The CDR3 totals 15 residues. Germline CDR1 SGDLS, CDR2 YYNGEE.